A selection of T cell receptor beta chains follows, all from one sample in a study of blood T cell repertoires in COVID-19. Sequencing used immunoSEQ multiplex PCR; TCRdb keeps in-frame clones, though not all of them. The data hold 110,000 to 150,000 clones, with 85% to 90% observed a single time. The sample taken for sequencing was peripheral blood. These receptors originate from a woman aged 55-69 years with active COVID-19. The CDR3 runs from the conserved cysteine through the conserved F or W. The D gene is left open where the match is weak. Clone size appears in some rows only: once, few, many, or a class for an expanded clone.

v_call: TRBV3-1/TRBV3-2; j_call: TRBJ2-7; clone_size: once; d_call: NA; cdr3_nt: TGTGCCAGCAGCCAGGGCTACGCTCACGAGCAGTACTTC; cdr3_aa: CASSQGYAHEQYF
v_call: TRBV20-1; j_call: TRBJ2-1; clone_size: NA; d_call: NA; cdr3_nt: TGCAGTGCTCCCCGGAGGGAGCAGTTCTTC; cdr3_aa: CSAPRREQFF
v_call: TRBV6-2/TRBV6-3; j_call: TRBJ1-1; clone_size: NA; d_call: TRBD1; cdr3_nt: TGTGCCAGCAGTTACCGCACGGGACAGAGAAACACTGAAGCTTTCTTT; cdr3_aa: CASSYRTGQRNTEAFF
v_call: TRBV5-5; j_call: TRBJ2-5; clone_size: once; d_call: TRBD1; cdr3_nt: TGTGCCAGCAGCGCTACTGGGACAGGGGGCAGTTTGGCCCAGTACTTC; cdr3_aa: CASSATGTGGSLAQYF
v_call: TRBV28; j_call: TRBJ1-1; clone_size: NA; d_call: TRBD1; cdr3_nt: TGTGCCAGCAGTTCCGACAGGGGGAACACTGAAGCTTTCTTT; cdr3_aa: CASSSDRGNTEAFF
v_call: TRBV3-1/TRBV3-2; j_call: TRBJ2-1; clone_size: NA; d_call: TRBD2; cdr3_nt: TGTGCCAGCAGCACTCCGGGACTAGCGGGTGGGCTCTCCTACAATGAGCAGTTCTTC; cdr3_aa: CASSTPGLAGGLSYNEQFF
v_call: TRBV7-6; j_call: TRBJ1-2; clone_size: NA; d_call: NA; cdr3_nt: TGTGCCAGCAGCTTAGAGGGGGACAACTACTATGGCTACACCTTC; cdr3_aa: CASSLEGDNYYGYTF
v_call: TRBV10-3; j_call: TRBJ2-2; clone_size: NA; d_call: NA; cdr3_nt: TGTGCAATCCCTGGAGTTGCTCGAGGGACTGGGTCAGGGAACACCGGGGAGCTGTTTTTT; cdr3_aa: CAIPGVARGTGSGNTGELFF
v_call: TRBV3-1/TRBV3-2; j_call: TRBJ1-1; clone_size: NA; d_call: NA; cdr3_nt: TGTGCCAGCAGCGGCACGTTGAACACTGAAGCTTTCTTT; cdr3_aa: CASSGTLNTEAFF
v_call: TRBV4-2; j_call: TRBJ1-3; clone_size: NA; d_call: NA; cdr3_nt: TGTGCCAGCAGCCAAGCCTTTCAAGAGGGCTCTGGAAACACCATATATTTT; cdr3_aa: CASSQAFQEGSGNTIYF
v_call: TRBV30; j_call: TRBJ1-2; clone_size: NA; d_call: TRBD1; cdr3_nt: TGTGCCTGGAACATAGGGGGCAGAAGAAATGGCTACACCTTC; cdr3_aa: CAWNIGGRRNGYTF
v_call: TRBV4-1; j_call: TRBJ2-4; clone_size: NA; d_call: TRBD2; cdr3_nt: TGCGCCAGCAGCCAACTCCTCTTAGCGGGTCAAAACATTCAGTACTTC; cdr3_aa: CASSQLLLAGQNIQYF
v_call: TRBV27; j_call: TRBJ1-2; clone_size: few; d_call: TRBD1; cdr3_nt: TGTGCCAGCAGTTTAGGTCAGGGGGTAAACGGCTACACCTTC; cdr3_aa: CASSLGQGVNGYTF
v_call: TRBV5-1; j_call: TRBJ1-5; clone_size: NA; d_call: NA; cdr3_nt: TGCGCCAGCAGCTTGGAGCCCTCGGGGTCTATCAATCAGCCCCAGCATTTT; cdr3_aa: CASSLEPSGSINQPQHF
v_call: TRBV7-2; j_call: TRBJ2-1; clone_size: few; d_call: NA; cdr3_nt: TGTGCCAGCAGCCCCCGGGGGTTCCCGGGGCAGTTCTTC; cdr3_aa: CASSPRGFPGQFF
v_call: TRBV9; j_call: TRBJ2-2; clone_size: NA; d_call: TRBD2; cdr3_nt: TGTGCCAGCAGCCTGCGACTAGCGGGAGGTGATAGGGAGCTGTTTTTT; cdr3_aa: CASSLRLAGGDRELFF
v_call: TRBV18; j_call: TRBJ2-7; clone_size: NA; d_call: NA; cdr3_nt: TGTGCCAGCTCACCACCCGCCTACCCGTACGAGCAGTACTTC; cdr3_aa: CASSPPAYPYEQYF
v_call: TRBV10-1; j_call: TRBJ2-2; clone_size: NA; d_call: NA; cdr3_nt: TGCGCCAGCAGCACCGGGGGTTATTATACCGGGGAGCTGTTTTTT; cdr3_aa: CASSTGGYYTGELFF
v_call: TRBV7-2; j_call: TRBJ1-5; clone_size: NA; d_call: TRBD1; cdr3_nt: TGTGCCAGCAGCTCCAGGGGGCCCGGTAATCAGCCCCAGCATTTT; cdr3_aa: CASSSRGPGNQPQHF
v_call: TRBV19; j_call: TRBJ2-2; clone_size: NA; d_call: TRBD2; cdr3_nt: TGTGCCAGTAGTATCTCGACTAGCGGGATAACCGGGGAGCTGTTTTTT; cdr3_aa: CASSISTSGITGELFF
v_call: TRBV11-3; j_call: TRBJ2-1; clone_size: NA; d_call: TRBD2; cdr3_nt: TGTGCCAGCAGCTTAAGAGCGGGATCGTTCTTC; cdr3_aa: CASSLRAGSFF
v_call: TRBV7-8; j_call: TRBJ2-7; clone_size: NA; d_call: NA; cdr3_nt: TGTGCCAGCAGCCCAGGCCTCTACGAGCAGTACTTC; cdr3_aa: CASSPGLYEQYF
v_call: TRBV12-3/TRBV12-4; j_call: TRBJ2-3; clone_size: NA; d_call: NA; cdr3_nt: TGTGCCAGCAGTGAGTCTGATACGCAGTATTTT; cdr3_aa: CASSESDTQYF
v_call: TRBV2; j_call: TRBJ2-7; clone_size: NA; d_call: TRBD2; cdr3_nt: TGTGCCAGCAGTACTAGCGGGAGCTACGAGCAGTACTTC; cdr3_aa: CASSTSGSYEQYF
v_call: TRBV10-3; j_call: TRBJ2-1; clone_size: NA; d_call: NA; cdr3_nt: TGTGCCATCAGTCGCACGGTCGATGAGCAGTTCTTC; cdr3_aa: CAISRTVDEQFF
v_call: TRBV5-1; j_call: TRBJ1-1; clone_size: NA; d_call: NA; cdr3_nt: TGCGCCAGCCGCGGTGGGTGGATGAACACTGAAGCTTTCTTT; cdr3_aa: CASRGGWMNTEAFF
v_call: TRBV14; j_call: TRBJ1-2; clone_size: NA; d_call: NA; cdr3_nt: TGTGCCAGCAGCCAAGGACAGACCTATGGCTACACCTTC; cdr3_aa: CASSQGQTYGYTF
v_call: TRBV6-5; j_call: TRBJ1-5; clone_size: NA; d_call: NA; cdr3_nt: TGTGCCAGCAGGCGGGCCGCTAATCAGCCCCAGCATTTT; cdr3_aa: CASRRAANQPQHF
v_call: TRBV23-1; j_call: TRBJ2-6; clone_size: once; d_call: NA; cdr3_nt: TGCGCCAGCAGGCCCGGGGCTGGGGCCAACGTCCTGACTTTC; cdr3_aa: CASRPGAGANVLTF
v_call: TRBV7-9; j_call: TRBJ2-3; clone_size: once; d_call: TRBD2; cdr3_nt: TGTGCCAGCAGCTTAGTTGGTGCGGGAGTCACAGATACGCAGTATTTT; cdr3_aa: CASSLVGAGVTDTQYF
v_call: TRBV18; j_call: TRBJ1-4; clone_size: NA; d_call: NA; cdr3_nt: TGTGCCAGCTCCCTTGATCCCGTGGGGGCGGTCGAAAAACTGTTTTTT; cdr3_aa: CASSLDPVGAVEKLFF
v_call: TRBV12-3/TRBV12-4; j_call: TRBJ2-7; clone_size: NA; d_call: TRBD1; cdr3_nt: TGTGCCAGCAGTTACAGGGGGAGCTACGAGCAGTACTTC; cdr3_aa: CASSYRGSYEQYF
v_call: TRBV28; j_call: TRBJ2-1; clone_size: NA; d_call: NA; cdr3_nt: TGTGCCAGCAGCCCTGGACTTCGTGAGCAGTTCTTC; cdr3_aa: CASSPGLREQFF
v_call: TRBV5-4; j_call: TRBJ2-1; clone_size: NA; d_call: NA; cdr3_nt: TGTGCCAGCAGCTTGGTCGGGAGCAATGAGCAGTTCTTC; cdr3_aa: CASSLVGSNEQFF
v_call: TRBV2; j_call: TRBJ2-2; clone_size: NA; d_call: NA; cdr3_nt: TGTGCCAGCCAGCTGGGCGGGGATACCGGGGAGCTGTTTTTT; cdr3_aa: CASQLGGDTGELFF
v_call: TRBV9; j_call: TRBJ2-7; clone_size: NA; d_call: NA; cdr3_nt: TGTGCCAGCAGCGTAGATGGAACAGCCACCTACGAGCAGTACTTC; cdr3_aa: CASSVDGTATYEQYF
v_call: TRBV7-2; j_call: TRBJ2-1; clone_size: NA; d_call: TRBD2; cdr3_nt: TGTGCCAGCAGTACTAGCGGGACCTCCTACAATGAGCAGTTCTTC; cdr3_aa: CASSTSGTSYNEQFF
v_call: TRBV6-5; j_call: TRBJ2-3; clone_size: NA; d_call: TRBD2; cdr3_nt: TGTGCCAGTGGTCTAGCGGGAGCAGATACGCAGTATTTT; cdr3_aa: CASGLAGADTQYF
v_call: TRBV28; j_call: TRBJ1-5; clone_size: few; d_call: TRBD1; cdr3_nt: TGTGCCAGCAGGGGGACAGTGTCTAGCAATCAGCCCCAGCATTTT; cdr3_aa: CASRGTVSSNQPQHF
v_call: TRBV6-2/TRBV6-3; j_call: TRBJ2-1; clone_size: NA; d_call: TRBD2; cdr3_nt: TGTGCCAGCAGCAGACTAGCGGGTTTGACGGAGCAGTTCTTC; cdr3_aa: CASSRLAGLTEQFF
v_call: TRBV7-2; j_call: TRBJ2-2; clone_size: NA; d_call: TRBD1; cdr3_nt: TGTGCCAGCAGCTTAAAACTTGGACAGGAGTCGAACACCGGGGAGCTGTTTTTT; cdr3_aa: CASSLKLGQESNTGELFF
v_call: TRBV6-2/TRBV6-3; j_call: TRBJ2-3; clone_size: once; d_call: NA; cdr3_nt: TGTGCCAGCAGTTACTCGAGGGAAACAGATACTAGCACAGATACGCAGTATTTT; cdr3_aa: CASSYSRETDTSTDTQYF
v_call: TRBV2; j_call: TRBJ1-2; clone_size: once; d_call: TRBD1; cdr3_nt: TGTGCCAGCAGTGAACGGACAGGCTACTATGGCTACACCTTC; cdr3_aa: CASSERTGYYGYTF